The source of this T cell receptor (beta chain) is a study of T cells in localized non-small cell lung cancer. Whole-study results and caveats: The study detected a median roughly 61 of the top 100 tumor clones in adjacent lung. Compared with tumor, uninvolved adjacent lung displayed greater T cell clonality, ranking highest overall.

V gave up 11 bases and J gave up 1 base, with 15 bases separating them. The CDR3 is 15 residues long. Germline V gene lookup returns CDR1 ENHRY and CDR2 SYGVKD. TCRdb's copy holds only in-frame clones and misses some; the assay was immunoSEQ multiplex PCR. This sample yields about 25,000 clones, of which about 90% are seen a single time; roughly 2.7% belongs to the top ten. Details on this clone: Its antigen is unidentified.

The sample was peripheral blood, taken before any cancer treatment. This chain uses TRBV10-3 with TRBJ1-6; D not certain. The receptor comes from a woman aged 35 to 75 with stage I lung adenocarcinoma. CDR3 DNA: TGTGCCTCGGACCCAGAAAGGTCCTATAATTCACCCCTCCACTTT. Its protein is CASDPERSYNSPLHF.